A selection of T cell receptor beta chains follows, all from one sample in a study of blood T cell repertoires in COVID-19. The table came from immunoSEQ multiplex PCR; TCRdb's copy has only in-frame clones and leaves some out. The sample consists of some 370,000 clones, around 87% of them appearing once. The sample was peripheral blood. The receptor source for this set is a man aged 18 to 30 with active or convalescent COVID-19. Both conserved end residues are part of each CDR3. D genes are given only for firm matches. The size field is filled for only some rows; it gives once, few, many or a size class.

d_call: NA
j_call: TRBJ2-7
clone_size: NA
v_call: TRBV7-6
cdr3_nt: TGTGCCAGCAGCTTAGCGCTTCAGGTAGTTACCTACGAGCAGTACTTC
cdr3_aa: CASSLALQVVTYEQYF

d_call: TRBD1
j_call: TRBJ1-1
clone_size: NA
v_call: TRBV28
cdr3_nt: TGTGCCAGCAGTACTCCCGGGACAGGAGGCACTGAAGCTTTCTTT
cdr3_aa: CASSTPGTGGTEAFF

d_call: NA
j_call: TRBJ2-1
clone_size: NA
v_call: TRBV18
cdr3_nt: TGTGCCAGCTCACCCCTAGAGGATGAGCAGTTCTTC
cdr3_aa: CASSPLEDEQFF

d_call: TRBD1
j_call: TRBJ2-2
clone_size: NA
v_call: TRBV9
cdr3_nt: TGTGCCAGCAGCGTTGGACAGGGGCACACCGGGGAGCTGTTTTTT
cdr3_aa: CASSVGQGHTGELFF

d_call: NA
j_call: TRBJ1-1
clone_size: NA
v_call: TRBV5-1
cdr3_nt: TGCGCCAGCAGCTTGATCAGGGTGGACACTGAAGCTTTCTTT
cdr3_aa: CASSLIRVDTEAFF

d_call: NA
j_call: TRBJ1-2
clone_size: NA
v_call: TRBV6-5
cdr3_nt: TGTGCCAGCAGTTACCGGACAGTTAACTATGGCTACACCTTC
cdr3_aa: CASSYRTVNYGYTF

d_call: NA
j_call: TRBJ1-5
clone_size: NA
v_call: TRBV7-8
cdr3_nt: TGTGCCAGCCACCCCCGGGGGAATCAGCCCCAGCATTTT
cdr3_aa: CASHPRGNQPQHF

d_call: NA
j_call: TRBJ1-4
clone_size: NA
v_call: TRBV24-1
cdr3_nt: TGTGCCACCAGTGATTATGACAGTTTTAATGAAAAACTGTTTTTT
cdr3_aa: CATSDYDSFNEKLFF

d_call: NA
j_call: TRBJ2-1
clone_size: NA
v_call: TRBV14
cdr3_nt: TGTGCCAGCAGCCAGCCCGGGATCAACTACAATGAGCAGTTCTTC
cdr3_aa: CASSQPGINYNEQFF

d_call: NA
j_call: TRBJ1-6
clone_size: NA
v_call: TRBV2
cdr3_nt: TGTGCCAGCAGTGTACAGGGAAACTCACCCCTCCACTTT
cdr3_aa: CASSVQGNSPLHF

d_call: NA
j_call: TRBJ1-4
clone_size: NA
v_call: TRBV2
cdr3_nt: TGTGCCAGCAGGGGTGGGGGGACGGCTAATGAAAAACTGTTTTTT
cdr3_aa: CASRGGGTANEKLFF

d_call: TRBD1
j_call: TRBJ2-7
clone_size: NA
v_call: TRBV19
cdr3_nt: TGTGCCAGTTCCTGGGGGACAGGGAGCTACGAGCAGTACTTC
cdr3_aa: CASSWGTGSYEQYF

d_call: NA
j_call: TRBJ1-1
clone_size: few
v_call: TRBV7-3
cdr3_nt: TGTGCCAGCAGCTTAAATCAGTATAACACTGAAGCTTTCTTT
cdr3_aa: CASSLNQYNTEAFF

d_call: NA
j_call: TRBJ1-6
clone_size: few
v_call: TRBV2
cdr3_nt: TGTGCCAGCACCGAGGGTAGGGGGAATTCACCCCTCCACTTT
cdr3_aa: CASTEGRGNSPLHF

d_call: NA
j_call: TRBJ2-3
clone_size: NA
v_call: TRBV24-1
cdr3_nt: TGTGCCACCAGTGATTTGCTTTCAGATACGCAGTATTTT
cdr3_aa: CATSDLLSDTQYF

d_call: TRBD1
j_call: TRBJ1-5
clone_size: NA
v_call: TRBV6-4
cdr3_nt: TGTGCCAGCAGTGACTCGAGTCGGGGTCAGGGGGCGAATCAGCCCCAGCATTTT
cdr3_aa: CASSDSSRGQGANQPQHF

d_call: TRBD2
j_call: TRBJ2-1
clone_size: NA
v_call: TRBV28
cdr3_nt: TGTGCCAGCAGTTTAAGTCTAGCGGGAGTCTTTAGCTCCTACAATGAGCAGTTCTTC
cdr3_aa: CASSLSLAGVFSSYNEQFF

d_call: TRBD1
j_call: TRBJ1-1
clone_size: NA
v_call: TRBV11-2
cdr3_nt: TGTGCCAGCAGCTCACGACAGGGAGCGAACACTGAAGCTTTCTTT
cdr3_aa: CASSSRQGANTEAFF

d_call: NA
j_call: TRBJ1-2
clone_size: NA
v_call: TRBV4-2
cdr3_nt: TGTGCCAGCAGCCAAGGGCTTCAGTCTAACTATGGCTACACCTTC
cdr3_aa: CASSQGLQSNYGYTF

d_call: NA
j_call: TRBJ1-5
clone_size: NA
v_call: TRBV4-2
cdr3_nt: TGTGCCAGCAGCCAAGGCAGGGTGGGCAATCAGCCCCAGCATTTT
cdr3_aa: CASSQGRVGNQPQHF

d_call: TRBD2
j_call: TRBJ2-7
clone_size: NA
v_call: TRBV6-2/TRBV6-3
cdr3_nt: TGTGCCAGCAGTTACCCGGGACTAGCGGTCTACGAGCAGTACTTC
cdr3_aa: CASSYPGLAVYEQYF

d_call: TRBD2
j_call: TRBJ2-1
clone_size: NA
v_call: TRBV2
cdr3_nt: TGTGCCAGCATTTATCGGGAGGACGACAATGAGCAGTTCTTC
cdr3_aa: CASIYREDDNEQFF

d_call: NA
j_call: TRBJ2-3
clone_size: NA
v_call: TRBV7-2
cdr3_nt: TGTGCCAGCAGCGTACAGGGATCAGGGCGCACAGATACGCAGTATTTT
cdr3_aa: CASSVQGSGRTDTQYF

d_call: TRBD2
j_call: TRBJ2-7
clone_size: NA
v_call: TRBV7-3
cdr3_nt: TGTGCCAGCAGCTTAACGCCAGCGGGAGAATCTTACGAGCAGTACTTC
cdr3_aa: CASSLTPAGESYEQYF

d_call: TRBD2
j_call: TRBJ2-7
clone_size: NA
v_call: TRBV18
cdr3_nt: TGTGCCAGCTCGCGACTAGCGGGAGTCTACGAGCAGTACTTC
cdr3_aa: CASSRLAGVYEQYF

d_call: TRBD1
j_call: TRBJ1-1
clone_size: NA
v_call: TRBV6-5
cdr3_nt: TGTGCCAGCAGAAAACAGGGGTTCACTGAAGCTTTCTTT
cdr3_aa: CASRKQGFTEAFF

d_call: TRBD1
j_call: TRBJ2-1
clone_size: NA
v_call: TRBV7-9
cdr3_nt: TGTGCCAGCAGTGGGGGCAGGGGGCGCAGTGAGCAGTTCTTC
cdr3_aa: CASSGGRGRSEQFF

d_call: TRBD1
j_call: TRBJ2-7
clone_size: NA
v_call: TRBV3-1/TRBV3-2
cdr3_nt: TGTGCCAGCAGCTCGGGACAGCCTGGGCCCGAGCAGTACTTC
cdr3_aa: CASSSGQPGPEQYF

d_call: NA
j_call: TRBJ1-5
clone_size: once
v_call: TRBV10-3
cdr3_nt: TGTGCCATCAGTGCCCGACTATGGAATCAGCCCCAGCATTTT
cdr3_aa: CAISARLWNQPQHF

d_call: NA
j_call: TRBJ2-5
clone_size: NA
v_call: TRBV4-2
cdr3_nt: TGTGCCAGCAGCCAAGGAGGGGGGGCCTCGGAGACCCAGTACTTC
cdr3_aa: CASSQGGGASETQYF

d_call: NA
j_call: TRBJ1-3
clone_size: NA
v_call: TRBV4-2
cdr3_nt: TGTGCCAGCAGCCAACCACAGAGCTCTGGAAACACCATATATTTT
cdr3_aa: CASSQPQSSGNTIYF

d_call: NA
j_call: TRBJ2-7
clone_size: NA
v_call: TRBV19
cdr3_nt: TGTGCCAGTAGTTCGGTAGCGAGGTCCTACGAGCAGTACTTC
cdr3_aa: CASSSVARSYEQYF

d_call: TRBD1
j_call: TRBJ2-3
clone_size: NA
v_call: TRBV10-3
cdr3_nt: TGTGCCATCAGAGGGACAGGGGTTACTACAGATACGCAGTATTTT
cdr3_aa: CAIRGTGVTTDTQYF

d_call: NA
j_call: TRBJ1-2
clone_size: NA
v_call: TRBV7-9
cdr3_nt: TGTGCCAGCAGCTTAGACAGCTCAAACTATGGCTACACCTTC
cdr3_aa: CASSLDSSNYGYTF

d_call: NA
j_call: TRBJ1-1
clone_size: few
v_call: TRBV7-3
cdr3_nt: TGTGCCAGCAGCTTGCAGGAGAACACTGAAGCTTTCTTT
cdr3_aa: CASSLQENTEAFF

d_call: TRBD1
j_call: TRBJ1-2
clone_size: NA
v_call: TRBV6-5
cdr3_nt: TGTGCCAGCAGTTATTCAGGACAGGGGGGTGGCTACACCTTC
cdr3_aa: CASSYSGQGGGYTF

d_call: NA
j_call: TRBJ2-1
clone_size: NA
v_call: TRBV6-5
cdr3_nt: TGTGCCAGCAGTTATATGGCGGGGCCGTACAATGAGCAGTTCTTC
cdr3_aa: CASSYMAGPYNEQFF

d_call: NA
j_call: TRBJ2-1
clone_size: few
v_call: TRBV11-2
cdr3_nt: TGTGCCAGCAGCTTAGCCGGGGGTTACAATGAGCAGTTCTTC
cdr3_aa: CASSLAGGYNEQFF

d_call: NA
j_call: TRBJ2-3
clone_size: NA
v_call: TRBV10-3
cdr3_nt: TGTGCCATCAGGGGCAACGGGGTTGGGCCAGATACGCAGTATTTT
cdr3_aa: CAIRGNGVGPDTQYF

d_call: NA
j_call: TRBJ2-2
clone_size: once
v_call: TRBV27
cdr3_nt: TGTGCCAGCAGTTTCCGGGACTCCTCCACCGGGGAGCTGTTTTTT
cdr3_aa: CASSFRDSSTGELFF

d_call: NA
j_call: TRBJ2-7
clone_size: NA
v_call: TRBV6-5
cdr3_nt: TGTGCCAGCAGCCGACAGAACAGCTACGAGCAGTACTTC
cdr3_aa: CASSRQNSYEQYF